These 32 T cell receptor beta chains share one sample of origin, sequenced in a study of blood T cell repertoires in COVID-19. Libraries were prepared by immunoSEQ multiplex PCR; TCRdb keeps only in-frame clonotypes and omits some of them. This table holds 130,000 to 150,000 clones, about 80% found once. The sample taken for sequencing was peripheral blood. The origin of the receptors is a human donor in a cohort sampled during active COVID-19.

This clone was recorded only once. This chain connects TRBV5-1 to TRBJ2-2, with D hard to call. V lost 4 bases and J lost 4, with 14 bases in between. This CDR3 is built from 15 residues. CDR1 is SGHRS and CDR2 is YFSETQ in the germline V gene. This CDR3 reads CASSLDGVSTGELFF. CDR3 sequence (DNA): TGCGCCAGCAGCCTGGACGGAGTTAGCACCGGGGAGCTGTTTTTT. Variable domain in full (rest from reference TRBV5-1 and TRBJ2-2): KAGVTQTPRYLIKTRGQQVTLSCSPISGHRSVSWYQQTPGQGLQFLFEYFSETQRNKGNFPGRFSGRQFSNSRSEMNVSTLELGDSALYLCASSLDGVSTGELFFGEGSRLTVL.

Only a few counts were recorded for this clone. The chain combines TRBV6-5 with TRBJ1-2, with D uncertain. The length of the CDR3 is 12 residues. V lost 10 bases to trimming and J lost 8 bases, with 17 bases between them. Germline V gene sequence: CDR1 MNHEY, CDR2 SVGAGI. DNA of the CDR3: TGTGCCAACGCTCGAGCGGATTGGGGCTACACCTTC. Protein product: CANARADWGYTF.

This chain links TRBV6-1 with TRBJ1-6; 10 bases are shared with TRBD1. The CDR3 consists of 18 residues. The germline gives CDR1 MNHNS, CDR2 SASEGT. Germline trimming cut 0 bases from V and 4 bases from J; bases unmatched to any gene: 6. DNA of the CDR3: TGTGCCAGCAGTGAAGCGGCCCGGACAGGGGGTTATAATTCACCCCTCCACTTT. Translation gives CASSEAARTGGYNSPLHF.

This rearrangement joins TRBV6-5 to TRBJ2-2; D remains ambiguous. V lost 8 bases to trimming and J lost 0 bases, with 10 bases between them. The CDR3 loop spans 14 amino acids. The germline CDR1 and CDR2 sequences are MNHEY and SVGAGI. CDR3 loop: CASSPKTNTGELFF. In DNA, the CDR3 is TGTGCCAGCTCTCCTAAGACGAACACCGGGGAGCTGTTTTTT.

The chain couples TRBV15 to TRBJ1-6, with D perhaps TRBD1 (6 bases). V lost 3 bases and J 4 bases, leaving 10 bases between the germline ends. This CDR3 comprises 15 residues. The germline V gene encodes CDR1 LNHNV and CDR2 YYDKDF (reference sequence). The CDR3 DNA sequence: TGTGCCACCAGCAGGGCGGGGGCTTATAATTCACCCCTCCACTTT. The encoded protein is CATSRAGAYNSPLHF.

The CDR3 DNA is TGTGCCAGCAGCTTAGATTCCGGGGATTCACCCCTCCACTTT. Its protein is CASSLDSGDSPLHF. This chain links TRBV11-2 with TRBJ1-6, with D hard to call. The CDR3 extends over 14 amino acids. Trimming cost V 0 bases and J 8 bases, with 8 bases left between them. Germline values: CDR1 SGHAT, CDR2 FQNNGV.

The rearrangement links TRBV5-6 to TRBJ1-5; D is unresolved. In germline, CDR1 is SGHDT, CDR2 YYEEEE. The length of the CDR3 is 14 residues. V dropped 0 bases and J dropped 4 bases, with 8 bases sitting between them. This CDR3 reads CASSLAGHNQPQHF. The CDR3, as DNA: TGTGCCAGCAGCTTGGCTGGCCATAATCAGCCCCAGCATTTT.

The V and J genes are TRBV28 and TRBJ1-4; D is unresolved. The CDR3 has 16 amino acids. Trimming removed 3 bases at V and 1 base at J, with 12 bases between. Per the germline V gene, CDR1 is MDHEN and CDR2 is SYDVKM. CDR3 protein: CASSFRGLLTNEKLFF. Here the CDR3 DNA reads TGTGCCAGCAGTTTCAGAGGGCTGCTAACTAATGAAAAACTGTTTTTT.

The rearrangement joins TRBV19 to TRBJ1-5, with TRBD1 matching over 7 bases. There are 14 residues in the CDR3. From germline, CDR1 is LNHDA and CDR2 SQIVND (reference sequence). The J segment lost 5 bases and the V segment lost 3 bases, leaving 4 bases of the junction unmatched. CDR3: CASSIGQGDQPQHF. CDR3 in DNA: TGTGCCAGTAGTATCGGGCAGGGGGATCAGCCCCAGCATTTT.

This sequence joins TRBV12-3 or TRBV12-4 and TRBJ2-7; 7 nucleotides agree with TRBD1. Losses at the gene ends were 7 bases for V and 0 bases for J; bases not matched to a gene: 3. This CDR3 comprises 13 residues. This CDR3 reads CASKRDSSYEQYF. CDR3 coding DNA: TGTGCCAGCAAAAGGGACAGCTCCTACGAGCAGTACTTC.

The V and J genes are TRBV7-6 and TRBJ1-6, with D possibly being TRBD1 (6 bases). Germline assignment: CDR1 SGHVS and CDR2 FNYEAQ. The V gene lost 3 bases and the J gene lost 0 bases, with 15 bases spanning the gap. This CDR3 spans 18 amino acids. The DNA for the CDR3 is TGTGCCAGCAGCTTTTCCGAGACAGGCAGCTCCTATAATTCACCCCTCCACTTT. This sequence encodes CASSFSETGSSYNSPLHF.

The chain links TRBV5-4 to TRBJ2-3; no reliable D call. Per germline, CDR1 SGHNT and CDR2 YYREEE (reference sequence). The ends were cut back, 10 bases at V and 7 bases at J, with 13 bases in the middle. The CDR3 totals 11 residues. The CDR3 region has the DNA TGTGCCGTCGCTATTCTCAATACGCAGTATTTT. Amino acids: CAVAILNTQYF.

The chain recombines TRBV7-9 with TRBJ2-2; 8 bases are shared with TRBD2. Per germline, CDR1 SEHNR and CDR2 FQNEAQ (reference sequence). This CDR3 has 15 residues. V shed 2 bases, J shed 5 bases, and the junction held 4 bases outside the gene matches. CDR3 coding DNA: TGTGCCAGCAGCTTAAGCGGGGGTGGTACCGGGGAGCTGTTTTTT. This codes for CASSLSGGGTGELFF.

V gene TRBV28 combines with J gene TRBJ1-5, with no clear D. Germline loops: CDR1 MDHEN, CDR2 SYDVKM. This CDR3 has 13 amino acids. The V end was cut by 6 bases, the J end by 5 bases, with 11 bases between. DNA of the CDR3: TGTGCCAGCAGGAGGCTCACCTATCAGCCCCAGCATTTT. Its protein is CASRRLTYQPQHF.

The chain has TRBV6-1 and TRBJ1-2; possible D gene TRBD1, 5 bases. The ends were cut back, 3 bases at V and 4 bases at J, with 12 bases in the middle. The germline gives CDR1 MNHNS, CDR2 SASEGT. The CDR3 has 14 amino acids. This CDR3 reads CASSEQGARYGYTF. The CDR3 DNA follows: TGTGCCAGCAGTGAGCAGGGCGCCCGCTATGGCTACACCTTC.

This clone was observed a handful of times. The CDR3: CASSLREKLNTEAFF. CDR3 nucleotides: TGTGCCAGCAGCTTAAGGGAGAAGTTGAACACTGAAGCTTTCTTT. The rearrangement links TRBV11-2 to TRBJ1-1; no definite D call. V was clipped by 2 bases and J by 0 bases, with 10 bases between them. Germline-derived CDR1 and CDR2 are SGHAT and FQNNGV. There are 15 residues in the CDR3.

The chain is built from TRBV18 and TRBJ2-1; D may be TRBD2 (5 bases). The germline V gene encodes CDR1 KGHSH and CDR2 LQKENI. The CDR3 contains 14 residues. The germline V and J ends were trimmed by 3 bases and 9 bases, with 15 bases remaining between them. CDR3 sequence reads: CASSPKEVTGEQFF. CDR3 coding DNA: TGTGCCAGCTCACCTAAGGAGGTCACTGGTGAGCAGTTCTTC.

The rearrangement joins TRBV15 to TRBJ2-1; TRBD2 is a possible D gene (7 bases). CDR1 LNHNV and CDR2 YYDKDF come from the germline V gene (reference sequence). There are 15 residues in the CDR3. Trimming removed 0 bases at V and 4 bases at J, with 10 bases between. The DNA for the CDR3 is TGTGCCACCAGCAGAGAGGGGGGGCAATACAATGAGCAGTTCTTC. It codes for CATSREGGQYNEQFF.

The chain joins TRBV11-1 to TRBJ2-7; TRBD1 aligns across 9 bases. Germline loops: CDR1 SGHAT, CDR2 FQDESV (reference sequence). The CDR3 runs 14 residues. Trimming at V came to 5 bases and at J to 5 bases, leaving 7 bases not matched to a gene. DNA for the CDR3: TGTGCCAGCAGCACGGGACAGGGAAACCACGAGCAGTACTTC. Protein sequence: CASSTGQGNHEQYF.

The chain carries TRBV18 and TRBJ2-7; 8 bases are shared with TRBD1. CDR1 is KGHSH and CDR2 is LQKENI in the germline V gene. The CDR3 has 16 amino acids. The V and J ends lost 6 bases and 6 bases, in that order; junction bases with no gene match: 16. Written as DNA, the CDR3 is TGTGCCAGCTCCCTCGAGTGGCAGGGGGCGAGGGGCGAGCAGTACTTC. This gives the protein CASSLEWQGARGEQYF.

The gene calls are TRBV3-1 (or the pseudogene TRBV3-2) and TRBJ2-2; D might be TRBD2 (7 bases). The V end was cut by 7 bases, the J end by 10 bases, with 19 bases between. This CDR3 comprises 14 residues. CDR1 is LGHDT and CDR2 is YNNKEL in the germline V gene (reference sequence). This CDR3 is CASKTGGGGAELFF. Here the CDR3 DNA reads TGTGCCAGCAAAACCGGGGGTGGGGGGGCGGAGCTGTTTTTT.

The chain recombines TRBV9 with TRBJ1-2, with 11 bases that match TRBD1. CDR3 length: 15 amino acids. The germline CDR1 and CDR2 sequences are SGDLS and YYNGEE. V was pared by 3 bases and J by 6 bases, with 7 bases of the junction left unmatched. The CDR3, as DNA: TGTGCCAGCAGCGCCCAGGGACAGGGGGATAATGGCTACACCTTC. This gives the protein CASSAQGQGDNGYTF.

CDR3 sequence (DNA): TGCGCCAGCAGCCAAGGTTGGGGGGGTGCAGCTTTCTTT. Its protein is CASSQGWGGAAFF. The chain employs TRBV4-1 and TRBJ1-1, with a possible D match to TRBD1 (5 bases). CDR1 MGHRA and CDR2 YSYEKL come from the germline V gene. V dropped 1 base and J dropped 10 bases, with 13 bases sitting between them. CDR3 size: 13 residues.

This clone was picked up many times. This chain uses TRBV7-6 with TRBJ2-2, with 8 bases fitting TRBD1. The CDR3 has 16 residues. The trim removed 5 bases at V and 1 base at J, leaving 6 bases unmatched. Germline values: CDR1 SGHVS, CDR2 FNYEAQ. The CDR3 DNA reads TGTGCCAGCAGCCCCCAGGGGGCGGGGAACACCGGGGAGCTGTTTTTT. Its translation is CASSPQGAGNTGELFF.

The chain uses TRBV6-5 and TRBJ1-3; TRBD1 is a possible D gene (5 bases). Germline V gene sequence: CDR1 MNHEY, CDR2 SVGAGI. Trimming pared 2 bases from V and 0 bases from J, leaving 11 bases between. The CDR3 runs 16 residues. The CDR3, as DNA: TGTGCCAGCAGTTACGGTGGGGGGAACTCTGGAAACACCATATATTTT. Residues: CASSYGGGNSGNTIYF.

The rearrangement uses TRBV5-1 and TRBJ2-2; D may be TRBD1 (7 bases). CDR3 length: 17 amino acids. The germline CDR1 and CDR2 sequences are SGHRS and YFSETQ. V was shortened by 4 bases and J by 2 bases, with 18 bases between the two germline ends. The CDR3 coding sequence is TGCGCCAGCAGCCCGGGGGACAGCCGAACTAACACCGGGGAGCTGTTTTTT. Translating it yields CASSPGDSRTNTGELFF.

The chain links TRBV18 to TRBJ2-5, with TRBD1 as a possible D gene (5 bases). Trimming left V 5 bases short and J 3 bases short, with 10 bases between. CDR3 length equals 13 residues. Germline V lookup: CDR1 KGHSH, CDR2 LQKENI. This chain's CDR3 is CASSRGLEETQYF. CDR3 DNA sequence: TGTGCCAGCTCAAGGGGCCTGGAAGAGACCCAGTACTTC.

This clone was seen a handful of times. V gene TRBV3-1 (or the pseudogene TRBV3-2) combines with J gene TRBJ2-7; D gene uncertain. Germline CDR1 reads LGHDT; CDR2 reads YNNKEL (reference sequence). V was cut by 0 bases and J by 0 bases, with 9 bases left in between. This CDR3 has 15 residues. CDR3 in amino acids: CASSQDLDISYEQYF. In nucleotides, the CDR3 is TGTGCCAGCAGCCAAGATCTCGACATCTCCTACGAGCAGTACTTC.

The chain uses TRBV10-3 and TRBJ2-3, with TRBD2 matching 15 bases. V dropped 10 bases and J dropped 11; count of bases not matched to a gene: 19. This CDR3 is 17 amino acids long. Germline V gives CDR1 ENHRY, CDR2 SYGVKD. The CDR3 DNA is TGTGCCACCTTCCCGGGACTAGCGGGGGGTGGTCCCAGGGTGCAGTATTTT. Residues: CATFPGLAGGGPRVQYF.

The gene calls are TRBV10-3 and TRBJ1-6; TRBD1 might be the D (6 bases). V was trimmed by 9 bases and J by 10 bases, leaving 16 bases between them. The V gene's germline CDR1 is ENHRY and CDR2 SYGVKD. This CDR3 comprises 13 residues. CDR3 sequence reads: CAIGVGAESPLHF. In DNA form, the CDR3 reads TGTGCCATAGGGGTGGGGGCCGAATCACCCCTCCACTTT.

The chain recombines TRBV5-4 with TRBJ2-3; D is unresolved. CDR1 and CDR2 (germline): SGHNT, YYREEE (reference sequence). The CDR3 consists of 16 residues. Trimming cost V 4 bases and J 0 bases, with 15 bases left between them. The CDR3 is CASSLLQSPSTDTQYF. As DNA, the CDR3 is TGTGCCAGCAGCCTTTTGCAGTCTCCTAGCACAGATACGCAGTATTTT.

There are a few counts of this clone. The chain combines TRBV6-2 or TRBV6-3 with TRBJ2-3, with a possible D match to TRBD2 (7 bases). V lost 5 bases and J 6 bases, leaving 15 bases between the germline ends. There are 14 residues in the CDR3. CDR1 is MNHEY and CDR2 is SVGEGT in the germline V gene. As DNA, the CDR3 is TGTGCCAGCAGTGGCGGGGGCGGTTCGGATACGCAGTATTTT. As protein: CASSGGGGSDTQYF.